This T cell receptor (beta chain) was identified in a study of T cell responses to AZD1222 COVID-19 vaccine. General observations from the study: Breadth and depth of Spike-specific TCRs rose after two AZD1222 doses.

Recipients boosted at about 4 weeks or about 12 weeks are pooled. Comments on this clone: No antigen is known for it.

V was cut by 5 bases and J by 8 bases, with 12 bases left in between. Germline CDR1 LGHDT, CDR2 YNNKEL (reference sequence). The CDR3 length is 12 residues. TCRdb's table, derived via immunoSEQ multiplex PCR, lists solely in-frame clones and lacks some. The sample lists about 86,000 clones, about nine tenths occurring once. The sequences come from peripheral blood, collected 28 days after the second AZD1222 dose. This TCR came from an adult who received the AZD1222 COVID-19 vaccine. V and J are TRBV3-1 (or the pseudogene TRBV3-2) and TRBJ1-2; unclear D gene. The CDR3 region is CASSSRPGGYTF. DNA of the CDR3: TGTGCCAGCAGCTCCCGGCCAGGAGGCTACACCTTC.